Presented here are 23 T cell receptor beta chains from one specimen sequenced in a study of long-term antiretroviral therapy in people with HIV (dated by TCRdb to 2021 to 2024). Sequencing of the TRB variable region was done with the immunoSEQ hsTCRB v3.0 assay at survey level resolution. Held by TCRdb, this immuneACCESS table contains in-frame sequences only and omits some clones. Under half of the omission traces to an unresolved V gene where checked; the cause of the rest is unknown. The table for this sample lists about 25,000 clones; around 90% of them were counted only once. The leading ten clones occupy roughly 5.3% of the sample. The sequencing used unsorted PBMCs, collected almost 4.6 years after starting antiretroviral therapy. The receptors were sampled from a man aged 25 to 40 with HIV.

V gene TRBV6-1 combines with J gene TRBJ2-3; D ambiguous. The CDR3 runs 17 residues. CDR1 is MNHNS and CDR2 is SASEGT in the germline V gene. V lost 4 bases to trimming and J lost 6 bases, with 23 bases between them. The CDR3 loop reads CASSVPGVGRKPDTQYF. The DNA of the CDR3 is TGTGCCAGCAGTGTACCCGGAGTCGGAAGAAAACCCGATACGCAGTATTTT.

With respect to this clone: Germline is not matched at one junction end, which may reflect a read error. The chain employs TRBV27 and TRBJ1-2; 7 nucleotides match TRBD1. The CDR3 is 15 residues long. CDR1 and CDR2 (germline): MNHEY, SMNVEV (reference sequence). The CDR3 bases are TGTGCCAGCAGTCTATCCGGGACAGCGAACTATGGCTACACCTTC. As protein: CASSLSGTANYGYTF.

The V gene is TRBV29-1, the J gene TRBJ2-7; possibly TRBD1 or TRBD2 for D (5 bases each). Germline assignment: CDR1 SQVTM and CDR2 ANQGSEA. The CDR3 runs 12 residues. V shed 6 bases and J shed 3 bases, with 12 bases lying between them. The CDR3 region is CSVAGTLYEQYF. The CDR3 nucleotides are TGCAGCGTAGCCGGGACGCTCTACGAGCAGTACTTC.

This clone was found once. The chain uses TRBV19 and TRBJ1-3, with TRBD1 matching over 10 bases. The length of the CDR3 is 17 residues. With 5 bases clipped from V and 1 base from J, the junction kept 8 bases outside the gene matches. Germline CDR1 reads LNHDA; CDR2 reads SQIVND (reference sequence). CDR3 DNA sequence: TGTGCCAGTAGTGCCACGGACAGGGGGTTGTCTGGAAACACCATATATTTT. This codes for CASSATDRGLSGNTIYF.

This clone was seen more than once but under ten times. The gene calls are TRBV7-8 and TRBJ1-5; 9 bases line up with TRBD1. CDR1 SGHVS and CDR2 FQNEAQ come from the germline V gene. This CDR3 is built from 17 residues. V gave up 0 bases and J gave up 2 bases; unmatched junction bases: 5. CDR3 coding DNA: TGTGCCAGCAGCTTAGCCACAACAGGGGGCGGCAATCAGCCCCAGCATTTT. Amino acid sequence: CASSLATTGGGNQPQHF.

The genes are TRBV4-1 and TRBJ1-5; D gene ambiguous. Trimming stripped 0 bases from V and 4 bases from J, with 4 bases between. Germline loops: CDR1 MGHRA, CDR2 YSYEKL. CDR3 length equals 13 residues. The CDR3 here is CASSQDGNQPQHF. The CDR3 region has the DNA TGCGCCAGCAGCCAAGATGGGAATCAGCCCCAGCATTTT.

This rearrangement joins TRBV2 to TRBJ2-7, with TRBD1 matching 11 bases. This CDR3 spans 12 amino acids. The germline CDR1 and CDR2 sequences are SNHLY and FYNNEI. V trimming: 10 bases; J trimming: 6 bases; junction bases outside the gene matches: 5. The CDR3 loop reads CATRDRGSEQYF. The CDR3 DNA reads TGTGCCACGCGGGACAGGGGGTCCGAGCAGTACTTC.

This chain links TRBV11-2 with TRBJ2-6; D call uncertain. The V end lost 0 bases, the J end lost 3 bases, and 3 bases lay between the germline ends. Germline loops: CDR1 SGHAT, CDR2 FQNNGV. The CDR3 runs 14 residues. The CDR3 DNA reads TGTGCCAGCAGCTTAGAGCTTGGGGCCAACGTCCTGACTTTC. This codes for CASSLELGANVLTF.

Comment on this clone: This sample includes further DNA sequences coding for the same CDR3. The chain couples TRBV29-1 to TRBJ1-1, with D maybe TRBD1 (6 bases). Germline V gene lookup returns CDR1 SQVTM and CDR2 ANQGSEA. The V and J ends lost 5 bases and 0 bases respectively, with 7 bases between them. This CDR3 is built from 12 residues. The CDR3 loop reads CSVQGMNTEAFF. The CDR3 DNA is TGCAGCGTTCAGGGGATGAACACTGAAGCTTTCTTT.

This rearrangement joins TRBV6-1 to TRBJ2-3; D perhaps matches TRBD2 (5 bases). CDR1 MNHNS and CDR2 SASEGT come from the germline V gene. V lost 3 bases and J 5 bases, leaving 9 bases between the germline ends. The CDR3 is made up of 13 amino acids. CDR3 region: CASSEEAGDTQYF. In nucleotides, the CDR3 is TGTGCCAGCAGTGAGGAGGCGGGAGATACGCAGTATTTT.

The rearrangement joins TRBV29-1 to TRBJ2-1; tentative D call: TRBD1 (5 bases). Germline CDR1 reads SQVTM; CDR2 reads ANQGSEA. The CDR3 totals 13 residues. With 6 bases removed from V and 8 bases from J, the gap between germline ends came to 17 bases. CDR3 residues: CSVGPPGFDEQFF. The CDR3 nucleotides read TGCAGCGTGGGGCCCCCAGGGTTCGATGAGCAGTTCTTC.

V is TRBV19 and J is TRBJ2-6, with 7 bases that match TRBD2. The CDR3 runs 19 residues. J was trimmed by 2 bases and V by 3 bases; bases with no gene match: 13. Germline CDR1 and CDR2: LNHDA and SQIVND (reference sequence). CDR3 DNA: TGTGCCAGTAGTATCTCCGCTCTTGCGGGAGTACCTGGGGCCAACGTCCTGACTTTC. Translating gives CASSISALAGVPGANVLTF.

The chain is built from TRBV4-2 and TRBJ2-7; TRBD1 matches at 7 bases. The J segment lost 3 bases and the V segment lost 0 bases, leaving 5 bases of the junction unmatched. The length of the CDR3 is 15 residues. Germline lookup yields CDR1 LGHNA and CDR2 YNFKEQ. The CDR3 protein is CASSQEGGQYYEQYF. The CDR3 DNA reads as TGTGCCAGCAGCCAAGAAGGGGGCCAGTACTACGAGCAGTACTTC.

The J gene is TRBJ2-7, the V gene TRBV4-1; D is tentatively TRBD1 or TRBD2 (5 bases each). The CDR3 spans 16 residues. CDR1 and CDR2 (germline): MGHRA, YSYEKL. V was clipped by 3 bases and J by 1 base, with 16 bases between them. The CDR3 protein is CASSQNSAWGSYEQYF. As DNA, the CDR3 is TGCGCCAGCAGCCAGAATAGCGCCTGGGGGTCCTACGAGCAGTACTTC.

V usage is TRBV9 and J usage is TRBJ2-5; D call uncertain. V was clipped by 4 bases and J by 5 bases, with 9 bases between them. Germline V gene lookup returns CDR1 SGDLS and CDR2 YYNGEE. The CDR3 contains 12 residues. CDR3 amino acids: CASSPSGETQYF. The CDR3 nucleotides read TGTGCCAGCAGCCCAAGTGGGGAGACCCAGTACTTC.

The chain uses TRBV6-6 and TRBJ1-1, with D possibly being TRBD1 (5 bases). CDR1 is MNHNY and CDR2 is SVGAGI in the germline V gene (reference sequence). The CDR3 consists of 14 residues. V lost 6 bases and J lost 6, with 17 bases in between. CDR3 protein: CASSPGHFFPEAFF. The CDR3, as DNA: TGTGCCAGCAGCCCCGGACACTTCTTCCCTGAAGCTTTCTTT.

The chain employs TRBV11-2 and TRBJ2-2, with 13 nucleotides matching TRBD2. The CDR3 is 17 amino acids. In germline, CDR1 is SGHAT, CDR2 FQNNGV. After removal of 5 bases from V and 7 bases from J, the junction contained 10 bases not matched to a gene. The CDR3 loop reads CASSHIGLAGALGELFF. CDR3 coding DNA: TGTGCCAGCAGCCACATTGGACTAGCGGGAGCCCTCGGGGAGCTGTTTTTT. Combining the CDR3 with reference TRBV11-2 and TRBJ2-2 gives the whole variable domain EAGVAQSPRYKIIEKRQSVAFWCNPISGHATLYWYQQILGQGPKLLIQFQNNGVVDDSQLPKDRFSAERLKGVDSTLKIQPAKLEDSAVYLCASSHIGLAGALGELFFGEGSRLTVL.

The genes are TRBV11-3 and TRBJ1-1; no clear D gene. CDR1 is SGHNT and CDR2 is YENEEA in the germline V gene. V lost 3 bases, J lost 1 base, and 6 bases lay in between. CDR3 length equals 13 residues. CDR3 coding DNA: TGTGCCAGCAGCTTGAGCCAGAACACTGAAGCTTTCTTT. It encodes CASSLSQNTEAFF.

The chain recombines TRBV27 with TRBJ2-7; TRBD2 matches at 10 bases. Germline V gene data show CDR1 as MNHEY and CDR2 as SMNVEV (reference sequence). The length of the CDR3 is 15 residues. Germline trimming cut 5 bases from V and 6 bases from J; bases unmatched to any gene: 10. The CDR3 nucleotides are TGTGCCAGCAGTAAAGTAGCGGGGGGAGGAGGCGAGCAGTACTTC. This encodes CASSKVAGGGGEQYF.

The CDR3 is CASSPDPTSGGIQYF. The DNA of the CDR3 is TGCGCCAGCAGCCCCGACCCGACTAGCGGTGGCATTCAGTACTTC. V usage is TRBV4-1 and J usage is TRBJ2-4, with 9 positions matching TRBD2. The germline gives CDR1 MGHRA, CDR2 YSYEKL. The CDR3 sequence is 15 residues long. V shed 4 bases, J shed 9 bases, and the junction held 10 bases outside the gene matches.

The rearrangement links TRBV2 to TRBJ2-3; 8 nucleotides match TRBD1. There are 12 residues in the CDR3. Unmatched junction bases numbered 1, after V lost 6 bases and J lost 5 bases. Germline V lookup: CDR1 SNHLY, CDR2 FYNNEI. The chain's CDR3 is CASRGQEDTQYF. CDR3 nucleotide sequence: TGTGCCAGCAGGGGACAGGAAGATACGCAGTATTTT.

The chain uses TRBV4-2 and TRBJ1-5; 7 bases fit TRBD1. CDR3 size: 16 residues. J gave up 6 bases and V 0 bases, and 8 bases lay outside the gene matches. CDR1 and CDR2 from the germline V gene are LGHNA and YNFKEQ. The DNA of the CDR3 is TGTGCCAGCAGCCAAGATCTCACAGGGGCGGGTCAGCCCCAGCATTTT. This translates into CASSQDLTGAGQPQHF.

This clone was counted between two and nine times. CDR3 sequence reads: CASSEMGQGPPEEHF. In nucleotides, the CDR3 is TGTGCCAGCAGTGAGATGGGACAGGGACCCCCGGAGGAGCATTTT. The rearrangement links TRBV2 to TRBJ1-5, with 9 bases matching TRBD1. This CDR3 is built from 15 residues. Trimming removed 3 bases from V and 14 bases from J; junction bases left unmatched: 14. Germline CDR1 SNHLY, CDR2 FYNNEI. The variable domain in full, completed from reference TRBV2 and TRBJ1-5, reads EPEVTQTPSHQVTQMGQEVILRCVPISNHLYFYWYRQILGQKVEFLVSFYNNEISEKSEIFDDQFSVERPDGSNFTLKIRSTKLEDSAMYFCASSEMGQGPPEEHFGDGTRLSIL.